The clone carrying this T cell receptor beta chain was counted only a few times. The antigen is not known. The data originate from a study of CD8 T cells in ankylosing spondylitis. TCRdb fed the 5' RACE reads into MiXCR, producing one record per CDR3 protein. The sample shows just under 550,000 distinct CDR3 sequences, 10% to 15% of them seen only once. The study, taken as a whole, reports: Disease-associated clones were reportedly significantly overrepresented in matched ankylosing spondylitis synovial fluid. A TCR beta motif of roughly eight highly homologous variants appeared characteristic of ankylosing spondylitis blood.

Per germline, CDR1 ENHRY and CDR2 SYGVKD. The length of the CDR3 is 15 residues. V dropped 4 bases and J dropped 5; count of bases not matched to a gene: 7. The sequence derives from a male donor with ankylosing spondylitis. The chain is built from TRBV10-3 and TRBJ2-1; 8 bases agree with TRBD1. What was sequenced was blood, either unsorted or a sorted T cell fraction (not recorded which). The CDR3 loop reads CAISVTGVQDNEQFF. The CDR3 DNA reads TGTGCCATCAGTGTGACAGGGGTACAAGACAATGAGCAGTTCTTC.